The subject of this entry is one T cell receptor beta chain. These data come from a study of blood T cell repertoires in COVID-19. Looking at the study overall: From T cells, B-cell-depleted T cells, or PBMCs came the material, which was cDNA or gDNA.

Authors' methods: The assay estimated nucleated cells by amplifying reference gene primers. Profiled with immunoSEQ multiplex PCR; TCRdb holds only in-frame clones, not every one. That table is the source of V, J and clone size, and D and trimming were worked out from the DNA. The table lists 220,000 or so clones, about 85% of them singletons. The V segment lost 1 base and the J segment 2 bases; nucleotides outside the gene matches: 10. From germline, CDR1 is SEHNR and CDR2 FQNEAQ (reference sequence). The CDR3 has 17 residues. V is TRBV7-9 and J is TRBJ2-5, with 7 bases lining up with TRBD2. This sequence was found in a middle-aged man who had recovered from COVID-19. Sequencing was carried out using peripheral blood. The CDR3 region has the DNA TGTGCCAGCAGCTTAGAGGGTTGGCGGGGGTCTCAAGAGACCCAGTACTTC. Translated, it gives CASSLEGWRGSQETQYF.